What follows describes a single T cell receptor beta chain. The sample comes from a study of PD-1 blockade in classical Hodgkin lymphoma. Stated time point: newly diagnosed, previously untreated cHL patient sample. Thawed PBMCs were subjected to magnetic negative selection, which yielded isolated CD8+ T cells. The protocol was immunoSEQ multiplex PCR, while the TCRdb copy is restricted to in-frame clones and leaves out a portion. The table lists approximately 9,300 clones, approximately 90% of them singletons. Per germline, CDR1 SGHDT and CDR2 YYEEEE. The CDR3 totals 15 residues. The V segment lost 5 bases and the J segment 1 base; nucleotides outside the gene matches: 4.

This TCR was recovered from a human donor with classical Hodgkin lymphoma. The chain joins TRBV5-6 to TRBJ2-3; 10 bases are shared with TRBD1. Sequencing was carried out using CD8+ T cells from blood. The CDR3 here is CASSPGTGGTDTQYF. Here the CDR3 DNA reads TGTGCCAGCAGTCCTGGGACAGGGGGCACAGATACGCAGTATTTT.